The 23 T cell receptor beta chains below were found in one sample sequenced in a study of blood T cell repertoires in COVID-19. Profiling relied on immunoSEQ multiplex PCR, and the TCRdb table lists in-frame clones only, not all of them. The sample carries hundreds of thousands of clones, approximately 80% recorded once. Sequencing was performed on peripheral blood. The receptors come from a woman in her thirties or forties with active or convalescent COVID-19.

V is TRBV7-9 and J is TRBJ1-6; D unclear. The V gene lost 4 bases and the J gene lost 6 bases, with 19 bases spanning the gap. This CDR3 spans 17 amino acids. CDR1 SEHNR and CDR2 FQNEAQ come from the germline V gene (reference sequence). This CDR3 reads CASSSSRPPSGNSPLHF. The CDR3 DNA follows: TGTGCCAGCAGCTCGTCGAGACCGCCGTCGGGTAATTCACCCCTCCACTTT.

This clone was counted only a few times. The chain has TRBV30 and TRBJ1-1; 10 bases are shared with TRBD1. Losses at the gene ends were 4 bases for V and 4 bases for J; bases not matched to a gene: 6. CDR3 length equals 14 residues. CDR1 and CDR2 (germline): GTSNPN, SVGIG (reference sequence). Written as DNA, the CDR3 is TGTGCCTGGAACAGGGACAGGGGAAGCACTGAAGCTTTCTTT. Its protein product is CAWNRDRGSTEAFF.

The CDR3 loop reads CASSPAAGELFF. CDR3 DNA: TGTGCCAGCAGCCCCGCAGCCGGGGAGCTGTTTTTT. V gene TRBV7-7 combines with J gene TRBJ2-2; D is unclear. V was clipped by 5 bases and J by 6 bases, with 7 bases between them. The CDR3 runs 12 residues. CDR1 and CDR2 from the germline V gene are SSHAT and FNYEAQ (reference sequence).

The chain employs TRBV9 and TRBJ1-3; no clear D. The CDR3 covers 13 residues. CDR1 is SGDLS and CDR2 is YYNGEE in the germline V gene. V was clipped by 7 bases and J by 0 bases, with 8 bases between them. CDR3 protein: CASGRGSGNTIYF. The CDR3 DNA reads as TGTGCCAGCGGTCGGGGCTCTGGAAACACCATATATTTT.

The gene calls are TRBV24-1 and TRBJ1-5, with D hard to call. The CDR3 has 14 residues. Trimming removed 3 bases from V and 6 bases from J, with 11 bases in between. CDR1 is KGHDR, CDR2 SFDVKD, per germline. This CDR3 reads CATSDPTHGQPQHF. As DNA, the CDR3 is TGTGCCACCAGTGATCCCACCCACGGTCAGCCCCAGCATTTT.

The V and J genes are TRBV3-1 (or the pseudogene TRBV3-2) and TRBJ1-2; 8 bases agree with TRBD1. This CDR3 is built from 14 residues. The germline gives CDR1 LGHDT, CDR2 YNNKEL (reference sequence). The V gene end was trimmed by 1 base and the J gene end by 8 bases; junction bases not matched to a gene: 6. CDR3 in amino acids: CASSQGGQVVGYTF. The CDR3, as DNA: TGTGCCAGCAGCCAAGGGGGACAGGTTGTGGGCTACACCTTC.

This chain links TRBV6-5 with TRBJ2-1; 7 nucleotides align to TRBD2. The junction had 8 bases not matched to a gene; V was cut back by 7 bases and J by 5 bases. CDR1 MNHEY and CDR2 SVGAGI come from the germline V gene. CDR3 length: 14 residues. The CDR3 is CASTLGTTNNEQFF. Written as DNA, the CDR3 is TGTGCCAGCACTCTCGGGACTACCAACAATGAGCAGTTCTTC.

This clone turned up a few times. The chain combines TRBV7-2 with TRBJ1-2; 7 positions agree with TRBD1. CDR3 length: 14 amino acids. Germline CDR1 reads SGHTA; CDR2 reads FQGNSA. Germline trimming cut 5 bases from V and 4 bases from J; bases unmatched to any gene: 7. The CDR3 region has the DNA TGTGCCAGCAGCCCCGCTGGGACAGCCTATGGCTACACCTTC. Protein: CASSPAGTAYGYTF. The variable domain in full, completed from reference TRBV7-2 and TRBJ1-2, reads GAGVSQSPSNKVTEKGKDVELRCDPISGHTALYWYRQSLGQGLEFLIYFQGNSAPDKSGLPSDRFSAERTGGSVSTLTIQRTQQEDSAVYLCASSPAGTAYGYTFGSGTRLTVV.

Comment on this clone: Other nucleotide sequences from this sample produce the same CDR3. The chain employs TRBV3-1 (or the pseudogene TRBV3-2) and TRBJ2-3; D is unresolved. The CDR3 consists of 13 residues. In germline, CDR1 is LGHDT, CDR2 YNNKEL (reference sequence). V was clipped by 1 base and J by 2 bases, with 4 bases between them. This chain's CDR3 is CASSQVSTDTQYF. CDR3 nucleotide sequence: TGTGCCAGCAGCCAAGTCTCCACAGATACGCAGTATTTT.

The V call is TRBV7-2, the J call TRBJ1-2; tentatively, D is TRBD1 (5 bases). The CDR3 has 15 amino acids. Germline V CDR1 and CDR2: SGHTA, FQGNSA. V lost 1 base and J 2 bases, leaving 11 bases between the germline ends. CDR3 amino acids: CASSLETGGNYGYTF. The CDR3 DNA reads TGTGCCAGCAGCTTAGAAACAGGAGGGAACTATGGCTACACCTTC.

This rearrangement joins TRBV19 to TRBJ1-4; D is unclear. The CDR3 is made up of 14 amino acids. The V gene's germline CDR1 is LNHDA and CDR2 SQIVND (reference sequence). Trimming pared 6 bases from V and 0 bases from J, leaving 8 bases between. The CDR3, as DNA: TGTGCCAGTAGCCGAACAGCAACTAATGAAAAACTGTTTTTT. It translates to CASSRTATNEKLFF.

The gene calls are TRBV5-6 and TRBJ1-5; 10 positions agree with TRBD1. The CDR3 consists of 16 residues. V was pared by 0 bases and J by 2 bases, with 2 bases of the junction left unmatched. In germline, CDR1 is SGHDT, CDR2 YYEEEE. The CDR3 sequence: CASSLGQGAGNQPQHF. As DNA, the CDR3 is TGTGCCAGCAGCTTGGGACAGGGGGCCGGCAATCAGCCCCAGCATTTT.

V is TRBV2 and J is TRBJ1-1, with 10 positions matching TRBD1. V gave up 6 bases and J gave up 3 bases; unmatched junction bases: 10. In germline, CDR1 is SNHLY, CDR2 FYNNEI. The CDR3 is 16 amino acids. In DNA, the CDR3 is TGTGCCAGCAGGGGGGGGCCCGGGACAGGGGACACTGAAGCTTTCTTT. It translates to CASRGGPGTGDTEAFF.

This clone showed up just once. CDR3 in amino acids: CASSKQGLTNNEQFF. The CDR3 DNA is TGTGCCAGCAGTAAACAGGGATTGACTAACAATGAGCAGTTCTTC. The chain recombines TRBV6-5 with TRBJ2-1, with D possibly matching TRBD1 (6 bases). Looked up from germline, CDR1 is MNHEY and CDR2 is SVGAGI. This CDR3 region has 15 residues. V dropped 5 bases and J dropped 5 bases, with 16 bases sitting between them.

J is TRBJ1-1 and V is TRBV9; maybe TRBD1 (5 bases). The germline V gene encodes CDR1 SGDLS and CDR2 YYNGEE. Trimming took 2 bases from V and 4 from J, leaving 12 bases between them. CDR3 size: 14 residues. CDR3 protein: CASSVGQGGTEAFF. The CDR3 coding sequence is TGTGCCAGCAGCGTGGGGCAGGGAGGCACTGAAGCTTTCTTT.

The chain employs TRBV27 and TRBJ2-1; D is possibly TRBD2 (7 bases). This CDR3 is 16 amino acids long. Looked up from germline, CDR1 is MNHEY and CDR2 is SMNVEV (reference sequence). V shed 8 bases and J shed 0 bases, with 17 bases lying between them. CDR3 nucleotides: TGTGCCAGCCTTTCCGGGGGGCCGAGCTCCTACAATGAGCAGTTCTTC. Encoded protein: CASLSGGPSSYNEQFF.

V is TRBV5-1 and J is TRBJ1-2; 7 bases are a match to TRBD1. The CDR3 covers 16 residues. Looked up from germline, CDR1 is SGHRS and CDR2 is YFSETQ. V shed 2 bases, J shed 6 bases, and the junction held 13 bases outside the gene matches. This chain's CDR3 is CASSFGNQGGVHGYTF. The CDR3 DNA follows: TGCGCCAGCAGCTTCGGAAATCAGGGGGGCGTGCATGGCTACACCTTC.

V is TRBV6-1 and J is TRBJ1-6, with D possibly being TRBD1 (5 bases). Germline CDR1 is MNHNS and CDR2 is SASEGT. Trimming took off 7 bases at V and 6 bases at J, with 13 bases between the two ends. This CDR3 spans 14 amino acids. The CDR3 DNA follows: TGTGCCAGCAATCTCGGACAAGTTAATTCACCCCTCCACTTT. Translating it yields CASNLGQVNSPLHF.

The CDR3 here is CASSQGPGRTLHF. In nucleotides, the CDR3 is TGTGCCAGCAGCCAAGGTCCGGGAAGGACCCTCCACTTT. V and J are TRBV14 and TRBJ1-6; no definite D call. The CDR3 extends over 13 amino acids. The ends were cut back, 1 base at V and 14 bases at J, with 12 bases in the middle. Germline V gene sequence: CDR1 SGHDN, CDR2 FVKESK.

V is TRBV10-1 and J is TRBJ1-1; 7 bases fit TRBD1. The CDR3 has 13 residues. The V gene's germline CDR1 is WNHNN and CDR2 SYGVQD (reference sequence). The V segment lost 5 bases and the J segment 4 bases; nucleotides outside the gene matches: 4. CDR3 in DNA: TGCGCCAGCAGTACAGGGGCCCTCACTGAAGCTTTCTTT. It specifies CASSTGALTEAFF.

V gene TRBV19 combines with J gene TRBJ1-1; 7 bases map to TRBD1. The V gene end was trimmed by 3 bases and the J gene end by 1 base; junction bases not matched to a gene: 5. Per the germline V gene, CDR1 is LNHDA and CDR2 is SQIVND (reference sequence). The CDR3 extends over 15 amino acids. CDR3 DNA sequence: TGTGCCAGTAGTATTTATAGGACAGGGAACACTGAAGCTTTCTTT. Amino acids: CASSIYRTGNTEAFF.

The chain uses TRBV2 and TRBJ2-1; no firm D call. This CDR3 region has 12 residues. Germline V lookup: CDR1 SNHLY, CDR2 FYNNEI. V shed 2 bases and J shed 6 bases, with 5 bases lying between them. The CDR3 sequence is CASSELFNEQFF. The CDR3, as DNA: TGTGCCAGCAGTGAACTTTTCAATGAGCAGTTCTTC.

V is TRBV6-5 and J is TRBJ2-2, with D perhaps TRBD2 (6 bases). The CDR3 contains 15 residues. Germline V lookup: CDR1 MNHEY, CDR2 SVGAGI. V lost 5 bases and J lost 9, with 19 bases in between. The CDR3 DNA reads TGTGCCAGCAGTATCTCCCGGGACTCCGGCCGGGAGCTGTTTTTT. Protein sequence: CASSISRDSGRELFF.